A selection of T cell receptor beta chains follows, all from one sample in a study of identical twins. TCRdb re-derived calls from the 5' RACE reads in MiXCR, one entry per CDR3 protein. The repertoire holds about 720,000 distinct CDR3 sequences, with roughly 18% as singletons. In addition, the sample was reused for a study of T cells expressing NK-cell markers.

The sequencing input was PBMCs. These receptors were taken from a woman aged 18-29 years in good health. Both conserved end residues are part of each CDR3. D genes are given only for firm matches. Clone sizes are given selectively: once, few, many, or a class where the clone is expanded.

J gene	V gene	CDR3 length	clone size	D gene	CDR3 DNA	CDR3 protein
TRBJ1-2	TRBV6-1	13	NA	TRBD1	TGTGCCAGCAGCCGGACAGGGAACGGGGGCTACACCTTC	CASSRTGNGGYTF
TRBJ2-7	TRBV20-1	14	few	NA	TGCAGTGCCCCCGACCCGCGTGTCTCCTACGAGCAGTACTTC	CSAPDPRVSYEQYF
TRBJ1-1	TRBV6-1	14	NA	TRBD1	TGTGCCAGCAGAACAGGGGGTAGGAGGACTGAAGCTTTCTTT	CASRTGGRRTEAFF
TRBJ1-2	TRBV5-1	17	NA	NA	TGCGCCAGCAGCCATAAACCGGACTTCATAGCTAACTATGGCTACACCTTC	CASSHKPDFIANYGYTF
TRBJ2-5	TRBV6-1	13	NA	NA	TGTGCCAGCATGGCAGCGCGGCAAGAGACCCAGTACTTC	CASMAARQETQYF
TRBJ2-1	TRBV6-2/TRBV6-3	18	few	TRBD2	TGTGCCAGCAGTTACTCGACTAGCGGGAGGGACGGAGAAAATGAGCAGTTCTTC	CASSYSTSGRDGENEQFF
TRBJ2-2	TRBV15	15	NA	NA	TGTGCCACCAGCAATCGCAGGACGAACACCGGGGAGCTGTTTTTT	CATSNRRTNTGELFF
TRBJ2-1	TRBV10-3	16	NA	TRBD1	TGTGCCATCAGTTCCGGGACAGGGACGATCCACAATGAGCAGTTCTTC	CAISSGTGTIHNEQFF
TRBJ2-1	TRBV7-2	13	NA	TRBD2	TGTGCCAGCAGCTTCCGTTTGGGGGGGGAGCAGTTCTTC	CASSFRLGGEQFF
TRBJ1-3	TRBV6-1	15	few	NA	TGTGCCAGCCGAGGGGAGTCGATCTCTGGAAACACCATATATTTT	CASRGESISGNTIYF
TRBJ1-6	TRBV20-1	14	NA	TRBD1	TGCAGTGCTAGAAATACAGGGGCAAGTTCACCCCTCCACTTT	CSARNTGASSPLHF
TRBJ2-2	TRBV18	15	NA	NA	TGTGCCAGCTCACCACAAGGGACCGCCTATTGGGAGCTGTTTTTT	CASSPQGTAYWELFF
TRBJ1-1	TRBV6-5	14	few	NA	TGTGCCAGCAGTTACGGAGACAGGAACACTGAAGCTTTCTTT	CASSYGDRNTEAFF
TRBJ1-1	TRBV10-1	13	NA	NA	TGCGCCAGCAGTGGACAGAGGAACACTGAAGCTTTCTTT	CASSGQRNTEAFF
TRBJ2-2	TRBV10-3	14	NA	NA	TGTGCCACGGGAGTAGCAAGGAACACCGGGGCGCTGTTTTTT	CATGVARNTGALFF
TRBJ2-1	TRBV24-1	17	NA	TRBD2	TGTGCCACCAGTGACTACGGACGGAACGGGGGGATCAATGAGCAGTTCTTC	CATSDYGRNGGINEQFF
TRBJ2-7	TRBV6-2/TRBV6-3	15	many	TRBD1	TGTGCCAGCCGCAACCTTATGACAGGGACGAACGAGCAGTACTTC	CASRNLMTGTNEQYF
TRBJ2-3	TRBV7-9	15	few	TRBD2	TGTGCCAGCAGGGTCGCGGGGGGAGGTACGGATACGCAGTATTTT	CASRVAGGGTDTQYF
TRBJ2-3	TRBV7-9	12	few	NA	TGTGCCAGCACCCCATGGGCAGATACGCAGTATTTT	CASTPWADTQYF
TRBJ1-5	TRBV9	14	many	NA	TGTGCCAGCAGCGTAGCTCCTAGCAATCAGCCCCAGCATTTT	CASSVAPSNQPQHF
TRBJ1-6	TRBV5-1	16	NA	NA	TGCGCCAGCAGCTTCGGAGATATCGGCTATAATTCACCCCTCCACTTT	CASSFGDIGYNSPLHF
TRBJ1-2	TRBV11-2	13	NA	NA	TGTGCCAGCTCCCAACCCCGGGGATATGGCTACACCTTC	CASSQPRGYGYTF
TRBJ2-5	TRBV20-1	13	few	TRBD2	TGCAGTGCTGGGGTAGCGGGAACGGAGACCCAGTACTTC	CSAGVAGTETQYF
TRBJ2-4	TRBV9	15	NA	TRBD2	TGTGCCAGCAGCGATAGCGGGAAAGCCAAAAACATTCAGTACTTC	CASSDSGKAKNIQYF
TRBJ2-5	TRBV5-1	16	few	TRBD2	TGCGCCAGCAGCCGCCCGGGACTAGCCATACAAGAGACCCAGTACTTC	CASSRPGLAIQETQYF
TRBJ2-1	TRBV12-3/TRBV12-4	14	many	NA	TGTGCCAGCATCCCGGGACTCAGTAGGAATGAGCAGTTCTTC	CASIPGLSRNEQFF
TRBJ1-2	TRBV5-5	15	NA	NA	TGTGCCAGCAGCTTGGGTGTTTCAGAGGACTATGGCTACACCTTC	CASSLGVSEDYGYTF
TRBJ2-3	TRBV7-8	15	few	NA	TGTGCCAGCAGCTTAGGGTGGCGGGGTACAGATACGCAGTATTTT	CASSLGWRGTDTQYF
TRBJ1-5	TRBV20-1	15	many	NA	TGCAGTGCTAGAGTGGGAGGGGCGCTGAATCAGCCCCAGCATTTT	CSARVGGALNQPQHF
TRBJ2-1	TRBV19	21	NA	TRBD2	TGTGCCAGTAGTATATTATACCACACCGGGACTAGCGGGGAAAGACTCAATGAGCAGTTCTTC	CASSILYHTGTSGERLNEQFF
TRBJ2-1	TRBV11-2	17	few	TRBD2	TGTGCCAGCAGCTTAATACTAGCGGGAGGGGGGAACAATGAGCAGTTCTTC	CASSLILAGGGNNEQFF
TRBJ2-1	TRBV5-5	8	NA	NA	TGTGCCAGCAGCCCGCAGTTCTTC	CASSPQFF
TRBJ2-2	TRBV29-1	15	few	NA	TGCAGCGTCGCCTCAGGGACCGCGAACACCGGGGAGCTGTTTTTT	CSVASGTANTGELFF
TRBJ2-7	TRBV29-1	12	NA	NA	TGCAGCGTTGAGGACAGACTCTACGAGCAGTACTTC	CSVEDRLYEQYF
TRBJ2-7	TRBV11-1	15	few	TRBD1	TGTGCCAGCAGCTTAGCCCCGGACAGGGCATACGAGCAGTACTTC	CASSLAPDRAYEQYF
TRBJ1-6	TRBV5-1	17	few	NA	TGCGCCAGCAGCTTGGCCCCAGGTGGGGGCGGAAATTCACCCCTCCACTTT	CASSLAPGGGGNSPLHF
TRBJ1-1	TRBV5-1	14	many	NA	TGCGCCAGCAGCTTGGCCGGACAGAACACTGAAGCTTTCTTT	CASSLAGQNTEAFF
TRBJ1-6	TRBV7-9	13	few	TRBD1	TGTGCCAGCAGTAGGACAGGGCAATCACCCCTCCACTTT	CASSRTGQSPLHF
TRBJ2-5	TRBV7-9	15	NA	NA	TGTGCCAGCAGCTTATTCGGGACCCAAGGGGAGACCCAGTACTTC	CASSLFGTQGETQYF
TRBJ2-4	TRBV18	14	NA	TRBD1	TGTGCCAGCTCACCACGGCAGGGGGCTTACATTCAGTACTTC	CASSPRQGAYIQYF
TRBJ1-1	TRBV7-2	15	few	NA	TGTGCCAGCAGCTCGTTCGTCCGTTTTGGGACTGAAGCTTTCTTT	CASSSFVRFGTEAFF
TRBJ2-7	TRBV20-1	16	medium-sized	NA	TGCAGTGCTAGAGTAACGAGGGCCGGGTTCTCCTACGAGCAGTACTTC	CSARVTRAGFSYEQYF
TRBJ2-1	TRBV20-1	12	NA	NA	TGCAGTGCTAGAGAAGGGGCAGGGGAGCAGTTCTTC	CSAREGAGEQFF
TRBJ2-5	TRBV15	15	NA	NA	TGTGCCACCAGCAGAGATGTGAACAGCCAAGAGACCCAGTACTTC	CATSRDVNSQETQYF
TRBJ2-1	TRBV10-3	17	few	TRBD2	TGTGCCATCAGTACCGGGACTAGCGGGAAAAAGAGCGATGAGCAGTTCTTC	CAISTGTSGKKSDEQFF